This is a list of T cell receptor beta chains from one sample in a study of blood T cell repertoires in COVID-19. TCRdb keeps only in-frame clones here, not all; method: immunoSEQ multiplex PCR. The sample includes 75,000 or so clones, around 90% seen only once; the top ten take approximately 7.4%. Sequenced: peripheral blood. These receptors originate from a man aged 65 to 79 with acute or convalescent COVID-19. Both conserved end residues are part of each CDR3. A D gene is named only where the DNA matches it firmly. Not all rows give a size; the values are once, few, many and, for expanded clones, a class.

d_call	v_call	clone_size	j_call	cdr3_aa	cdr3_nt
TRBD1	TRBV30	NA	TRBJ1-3	CAWSDDRGGNTIYF	TGTGCCTGGAGCGATGACAGGGGCGGAAACACCATATATTTT
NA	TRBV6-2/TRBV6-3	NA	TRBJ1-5	CASSYSRDNQHF	TGTGCCAGCAGTTACTCGAGGGATAACCAGCATTTT
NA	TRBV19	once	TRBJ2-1	CASSRGTGAVSGRAREQFF	TGTGCCAGTAGTCGCGGGACAGGGGCCGTTAGCGGGAGGGCACGGGAGCAGTTCTTC
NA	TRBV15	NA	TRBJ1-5	CATSKGQGLEPQHF	TGTGCCACCAGCAAAGGGCAGGGTTTAGAGCCCCAGCATTTT
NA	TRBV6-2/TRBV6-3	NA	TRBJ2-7	CASSYRVLRTDTYEQYF	TGTGCCAGCAGTTACAGAGTGCTTAGGACGGACACCTACGAGCAGTACTTC
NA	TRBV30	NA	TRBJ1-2	CAWMNRTNYGYTF	TGTGCCTGGATGAACAGGACGAACTATGGCTACACCTTC
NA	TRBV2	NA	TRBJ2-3	CASRTGLTDTQYF	TGTGCCAGCCGAACGGGACTTACAGATACGCAGTATTTT
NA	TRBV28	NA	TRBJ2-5	CASSFGGLETQYF	TGTGCCAGCAGTTTCGGGGGGCTGGAGACCCAGTACTTC
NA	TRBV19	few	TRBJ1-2	CASKNRAANYGYTF	TGTGCCAGCAAAAACAGGGCCGCTAACTATGGCTACACCTTC
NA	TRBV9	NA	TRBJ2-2	CASSVGGNTGELFF	TGTGCCAGCAGCGTGGGGGGAAACACCGGGGAGCTGTTTTTT
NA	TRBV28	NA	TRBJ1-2	CASSGQGQTYGYTF	TGTGCCAGCAGTGGGCAAGGACAGACCTATGGCTACACCTTC
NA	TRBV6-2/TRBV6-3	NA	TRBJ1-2	CASSSKTYRSILYGYTF	TGTGCCAGCAGTTCCAAGACATACAGGTCTATTCTGTATGGCTACACCTTC
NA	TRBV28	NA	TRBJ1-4	CASSATGQDEKLFF	TGTGCCAGCAGTGCTACAGGGCAGGATGAAAAACTGTTTTTT
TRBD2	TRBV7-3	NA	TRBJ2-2	CASSPAGGSFAGELFF	TGTGCCAGCAGCCCCGCGGGGGGTAGCTTCGCCGGGGAGCTGTTTTTT
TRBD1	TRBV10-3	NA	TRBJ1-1	CAIRGRDSEAFF	TGTGCCATCAGAGGCCGGGACAGTGAAGCTTTCTTT
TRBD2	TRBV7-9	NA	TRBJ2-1	CASSRGTSGRANNEQFF	TGTGCCAGCAGTCGCGGGACTAGCGGGAGGGCCAACAATGAGCAGTTCTTC
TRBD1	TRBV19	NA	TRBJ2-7	CASSMGGQGTYEQYF	TGTGCCAGTAGTATGGGGGGACAGGGAACCTACGAGCAGTACTTC
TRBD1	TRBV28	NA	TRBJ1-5	CASSPTGTGDQPQHF	TGTGCCAGCAGTCCAACCGGGACAGGGGATCAGCCCCAGCATTTT
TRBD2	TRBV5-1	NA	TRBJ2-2	CASSYGTSGGANTGELFF	TGCGCCAGCAGCTATGGGACTAGCGGGGGGGCGAACACCGGGGAGCTGTTTTTT
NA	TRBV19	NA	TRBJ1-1	CASSVQMNTEAFF	TGTGCCAGTAGTGTACAGATGAACACTGAAGCTTTCTTT
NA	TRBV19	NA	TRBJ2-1	CASSNFQGLGNEQFF	TGTGCCAGTAGTAATTTCCAGGGGTTGGGCAATGAGCAGTTCTTC
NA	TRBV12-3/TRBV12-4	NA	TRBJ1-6	CASSPTSGSPLHF	TGTGCCAGCAGTCCTACCTCGGGGTCACCCCTCCACTTT
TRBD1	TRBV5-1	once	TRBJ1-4	CASSFGQGNEKLFF	TGCGCCAGCAGCTTCGGACAGGGGAATGAAAAACTGTTTTTT
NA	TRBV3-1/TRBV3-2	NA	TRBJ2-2	CASSQGGVNTGELFF	TGTGCCAGCAGCCAAGGCGGGGTGAACACCGGGGAGCTGTTTTTT
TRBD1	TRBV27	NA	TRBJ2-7	CASSRGTGLSYEQYF	TGTGCCAGCAGTAGGGGGACAGGCCTGTCCTACGAGCAGTACTTC
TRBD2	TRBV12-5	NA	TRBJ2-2	CASGLEGGSAPGELFF	TGTGCTAGTGGTTTGGAGGGCGGGAGTGCGCCCGGGGAGCTGTTTTTT
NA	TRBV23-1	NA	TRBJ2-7	CASSHPNRDGYEQYF	TGCGCCAGCAGTCACCCGAACCGGGATGGCTACGAGCAGTACTTC
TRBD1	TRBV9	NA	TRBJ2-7	CASSVGQGHYEQYF	TGTGCCAGCAGCGTGGGACAGGGTCACTACGAGCAGTACTTC
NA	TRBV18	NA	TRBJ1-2	CASSPQGSSGYTF	TGTGCCAGCTCACCCCAGGGAAGTAGTGGCTACACCTTC
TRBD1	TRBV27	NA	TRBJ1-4	CASSPPGTGGSNEKLFF	TGTGCCAGCAGTCCCCCCGGGACAGGGGGCTCTAATGAAAAACTGTTTTTT
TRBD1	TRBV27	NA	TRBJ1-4	CASSPGTGIEREKLFF	TGTGCCAGCAGTCCCGGGACAGGGATTGAAAGAGAAAAACTGTTTTTT
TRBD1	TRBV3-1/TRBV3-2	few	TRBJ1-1	CASSRTGRNTEAFF	TGTGCCAGCAGCCGGACAGGCCGGAACACTGAAGCTTTCTTT
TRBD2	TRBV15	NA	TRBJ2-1	CATSRLGTSGSNEQFF	TGTGCCACCAGCAGGCTCGGGACTAGCGGGAGTAATGAGCAGTTCTTC
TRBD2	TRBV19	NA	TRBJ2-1	CASCAGGPYNEQFF	TGTGCCAGTTGTGCGGGAGGGCCTTACAATGAGCAGTTCTTC
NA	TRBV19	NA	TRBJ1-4	CASRSGGSEKLFF	TGTGCCAGTAGGAGCGGGGGGTCGGAAAAACTGTTTTTT
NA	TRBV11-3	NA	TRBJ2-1	CASSRGARDEQFF	TGTGCCAGCAGCCGTGGGGCCCGCGATGAGCAGTTCTTC
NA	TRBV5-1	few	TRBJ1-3	CASSHGGSGNTIYF	TGCGCCAGCAGCCACGGGGGCTCTGGAAACACCATATATTTT
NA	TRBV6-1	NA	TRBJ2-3	CASSEAREDTQYF	TGTGCCAGCAGTGAAGCTCGGGAAGATACGCAGTATTTT
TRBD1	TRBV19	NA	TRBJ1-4	CASSTTGAGEKLFF	TGTGCCAGTAGTACGACAGGGGCGGGAGAAAAACTGTTTTTT
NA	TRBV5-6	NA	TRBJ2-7	CASTGRYEQYF	TGTGCCAGCACAGGGCGATACGAGCAGTACTTC
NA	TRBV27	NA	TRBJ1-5	CASRRGGNQPQHF	TGTGCCAGTAGACGGGGAGGCAATCAGCCCCAGCATTTT
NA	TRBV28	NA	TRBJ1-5	CASSRGGATQPQHF	TGTGCCAGCAGTCGAGGGGGGGCTACGCAGCCCCAGCATTTT
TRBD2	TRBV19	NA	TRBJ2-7	CASSPLAGGREQYF	TGTGCCAGTAGCCCCCTAGCGGGAGGAAGAGAGCAGTACTTC
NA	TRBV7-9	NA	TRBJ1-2	CASSSEGHSNYGYTF	TGTGCCAGCAGCTCCGAGGGACATTCAAACTATGGCTACACCTTC
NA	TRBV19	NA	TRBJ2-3	CASSIGGPTDTQYF	TGTGCCAGTAGTATCGGGGGACCCACAGATACGCAGTATTTT
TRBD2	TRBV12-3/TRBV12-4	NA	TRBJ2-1	CASSPSSGGGFF	TGTGCCAGCAGCCCTTCTAGCGGGGGTGGGTTCTTC
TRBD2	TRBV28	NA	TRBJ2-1	CASSLPIAGNSQETHNEQFF	TGTGCCAGCAGTTTACCCATAGCGGGGAACTCGCAGGAAACTCACAATGAGCAGTTCTTC
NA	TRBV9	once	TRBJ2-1	CASSVVGAVSYNEQFF	TGTGCCAGCAGCGTAGTAGGGGCAGTAAGTTACAATGAGCAGTTCTTC
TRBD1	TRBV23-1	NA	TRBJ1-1	CASSQGDRGRLVKKNTEAFF	TGCGCCAGCAGTCAGGGGGACAGGGGGAGGCTCGTCAAAAAGAACACTGAAGCTTTCTTT
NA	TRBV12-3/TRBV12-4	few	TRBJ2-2	CASSLDQAGELFF	TGTGCCAGCAGCCTAGATCAAGCCGGGGAGCTGTTTTTT
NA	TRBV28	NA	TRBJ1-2	CASSLAGASGYTF	TGTGCCAGCAGTTTAGCGGGGGCTTCGGGCTACACCTTC
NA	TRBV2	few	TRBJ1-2	CASSEAVEGWPTGYTF	TGTGCCAGCAGTGAAGCGGTGGAGGGTTGGCCGACTGGCTACACCTTC
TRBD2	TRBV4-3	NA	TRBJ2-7	CASSRWGGTGGREYEQYF	TGCGCCAGCAGCCGGTGGGGAGGGACCGGCGGGAGGGAATACGAGCAGTACTTC
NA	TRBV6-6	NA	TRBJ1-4	CASTSSPGKTNEKLFF	TGTGCCAGCACCTCTAGTCCAGGGAAAACTAATGAAAAACTGTTTTTT
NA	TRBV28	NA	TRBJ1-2	CASTRTAGNYGYTF	TGTGCCAGCACCCGGACAGCCGGTAACTATGGCTACACCTTC
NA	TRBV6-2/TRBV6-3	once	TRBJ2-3	CASSYPLTDTQYF	TGTGCCAGCAGTTATCCTCTCACAGATACGCAGTATTTT
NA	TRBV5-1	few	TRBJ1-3	CASSLVGHPEDTIYF	TGCGCCAGCAGCTTGGTTGGTCACCCGGAGGACACCATATATTTT
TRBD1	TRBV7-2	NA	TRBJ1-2	CASSPKRQGDGYTF	TGTGCCAGCAGCCCAAAGCGACAGGGAGATGGCTACACCTTC
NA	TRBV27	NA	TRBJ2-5	CASSLSSGGLETQYF	TGTGCCAGCAGTTTATCGTCCGGCGGGTTAGAGACCCAGTACTTC